The sequence of this T cell receptor beta chain was determined in a study of T-cell reconstitution after alpha-beta-depleted transplantation in children listed by TCRdb under 2016. Study-wide context: Using TCR repertoire profiling, the study followed T-cell immune reconstitution in a quantitative way in children after TCRalphabeta/CD19-depleted allogeneic hematopoietic cell transplantation.

The library came from PCR. The run used an Illumina HiSeq 2500. To normalize quantification of the TCRbeta repertoire, the TCR libraries were built with molecular barcoding that relied on unique molecular identifiers. Starting from the raw public reads, TCRdb applied fastp trimming at Q25, assembled clones with MiXCR and retained in-frame beta chains. Every distinct CDR3 protein forms one entry, paired with its most common genes and DNA. Across this sample there are 260,000 or so distinct CDR3 sequences, with around 11% seen only once. The ten largest clonotypes hold approximately 2.9% of the sample. This clonotype was observed many times. The antigen it binds to is not known. Nothing much larger sits one base from this clone, and base qualities are not available. Sequences KGHSH (CDR1) and LQKENI (CDR2) are obtained from the germline V gene. Including the terminal cysteine and phenylalanine, the CDR3 comprises 15 residues. The read is trimmed to its CDR3 DNA, 45 bases read in frame from base 1. The germline V end is reduced by 0 bases and the J end by 7 bases; junction bases left unmatched: 3.

The sample here was PBMCs from the stem cell graft donor, taken from the stem cell graft. The origin of this receptor is a human donor who donated a stem cell graft to a child with acute lymphoblastic leukemia. This receptor chain uses TRBV18 and TRBJ2-1, and TRBD1 aligns with 10 junction nucleotides. The DNA sequence reads TGTGCCAGCTCACCACCGGGACAGGGGCTGAATGAGCAGTTCTTC. Translated, it gives CASSPPGQGLNEQFF.